The rows below give T cell receptor beta chains drawn from one sample of a study of blood T cell repertoires in COVID-19. Using immunoSEQ multiplex PCR, the repertoire was profiled, and TCRdb retains in-frame clones only, with some absent. The table lists hundreds of thousands of clones, about 85% of them singletons. Material: PBMCs or T cells enriched from blood (not recorded which). These receptors originate from a woman in her forties or fifties who had recovered from COVID-19. Each CDR3 is given with its conserved first and last residue. A D gene is named only where the DNA matches it firmly. Some rows mark clone size as missing; the rest say once, few, many or name a class of expanded clone.

d_call clone_size j_call v_call cdr3_aa cdr3_nt
TRBD2 few TRBJ2-2 TRBV5-1 CASQGTLAGGTGELFF TGCGCCAGCCAAGGGACACTAGCGGGAGGTACCGGGGAGCTGTTTTTT
NA NA TRBJ1-2 TRBV30 CAWGDRSGYGYTF TGTGCCTGGGGCGACAGGTCGGGCTATGGCTACACCTTC
NA NA TRBJ1-1 TRBV3-1/TRBV3-2 CASSRAGSTEAFF TGTGCCAGCAGCCGCGCAGGTAGCACTGAAGCTTTCTTT
TRBD1 NA TRBJ2-1 TRBV6-4 CASSVTGTGGDEQFF TGTGCCAGCAGTGTGACCGGGACAGGGGGCGATGAGCAGTTCTTC
NA NA TRBJ1-4 TRBV29-1 CSVEAGDYEKLFF TGCAGCGTTGAAGCTGGGGACTATGAAAAACTGTTTTTT
NA NA TRBJ1-5 TRBV5-6 CASSLAGSDPGSLQPQHF TGTGCCAGCAGCTTGGCCGGCTCAGATCCAGGATCCCTTCAGCCCCAGCATTTT
NA NA TRBJ1-1 TRBV5-6 CASSLVGGEDTEAFF TGTGCCAGCAGCTTGGTAGGCGGGGAGGACACTGAAGCTTTCTTT
TRBD2 NA TRBJ2-2 TRBV7-3 CASSLRSGSRTGELFF TGTGCCAGCAGCTTACGTAGCGGGAGTCGCACCGGGGAGCTGTTTTTT
TRBD1 once TRBJ2-7 TRBV27 CASSVRDRISYEQYF TGTGCCAGCAGTGTACGGGACAGGATCTCCTACGAGCAGTACTTC
TRBD2 few TRBJ2-1 TRBV9 CASSVVASGSGSYNEQFF TGTGCCAGCAGCGTAGTGGCTAGCGGGAGTGGCTCCTACAATGAGCAGTTCTTC
TRBD2 NA TRBJ2-7 TRBV2 CASSETSAAGGFSEQYF TGTGCCAGCAGTGAAACTAGCGCCGCGGGGGGTTTTTCCGAGCAGTACTTC
TRBD1 NA TRBJ2-1 TRBV28 CASSRSGQGRHNEQFF TGTGCCAGCAGTAGATCGGGACAGGGGCGACACAATGAGCAGTTCTTC
NA NA TRBJ2-5 TRBV5-8 CASTFRTAQETQYF TGTGCCAGCACCTTTCGGACAGCGCAAGAGACCCAGTACTTC
TRBD2 once TRBJ2-7 TRBV6-5 CASSYPGRAYEQYF TGTGCCAGCAGTTACCCCGGGAGGGCCTACGAGCAGTACTTC
NA NA TRBJ2-5 TRBV7-2 CASSSRGETQYF TGTGCCAGCAGCTCCCGGGGGGAGACCCAGTACTTC
NA NA TRBJ2-5 TRBV30 CAWGSLVGFIETQYF TGTGCCTGGGGTAGCCTAGTTGGGTTTATCGAGACCCAGTACTTC
TRBD1 NA TRBJ2-7 TRBV19 CASSIDRGLSYEQYF TGTGCCAGTAGTATCGACAGGGGGCTCTCCTACGAGCAGTACTTC
TRBD1 once TRBJ1-2 TRBV20-1 CSGPTGDGYTF TGCAGTGGCCCGACAGGGGATGGCTACACCTTC
NA once TRBJ1-6 TRBV12-3/TRBV12-4 CASSWGGNSPLHF TGTGCCAGCAGCTGGGGGGGTAATTCACCCCTCCACTTT
NA NA TRBJ1-1 TRBV25-1 CASSAGHKHGAFF TGTGCCAGCAGTGCCGGACACAAGCATGGAGCTTTCTTT
NA NA TRBJ1-1 TRBV19 CASTGEKNVNRAPLEAFF TGTGCCAGTACCGGAGAGAAAAACGTTAACAGGGCTCCCCTTGAAGCTTTCTTT
NA NA TRBJ1-2 TRBV28 CASSSIVYGYTF TGTGCCAGCAGTTCGATAGTCTATGGCTACACCTTC
NA NA TRBJ1-4 TRBV7-8 CASSSQGVWEKLFF TGTGCCAGCAGCTCCCAGGGTGTTTGGGAAAAACTGTTTTTT
TRBD1 NA TRBJ1-2 TRBV15 CATSRRTGDYGYTF TGTGCCACCAGCCGAAGGACAGGAGACTATGGCTACACCTTC
TRBD2 NA TRBJ2-5 TRBV6-5 CASGASGSSWETQYF TGTGCCAGCGGGGCTAGCGGGAGTTCGTGGGAGACCCAGTACTTC
NA NA TRBJ1-2 TRBV18 CASSRGQQRLYGYTF TGTGCCAGCTCACGAGGACAGCAGAGACTCTATGGCTACACCTTC
NA once TRBJ1-4 TRBV2 CASNLGLGEKLFF TGTGCCAGCAATCTGGGTCTGGGCGAAAAACTGTTTTTT
NA few TRBJ2-2 TRBV5-1 CASSLLGGSNTGELFF TGCGCCAGCAGCTTGCTCGGCGGCTCGAACACCGGGGAGCTGTTTTTT
TRBD2 once TRBJ2-2 TRBV27 CASSLRLAGANTGELFF TGTGCCAGCAGTTTGAGACTAGCGGGAGCGAACACCGGGGAGCTGTTTTTT
TRBD1 NA TRBJ2-7 TRBV27 CASRQTGTGKSDEQYF TGTGCCAGCAGGCAAACCGGGACAGGGAAGTCAGACGAGCAGTACTTC
TRBD1 NA TRBJ2-3 TRBV5-1 CASSLEQGAADTQYF TGCGCCAGCAGCTTGGAACAGGGGGCGGCAGATACGCAGTATTTT
TRBD2 NA TRBJ2-1 TRBV7-2 CASSSGGTSGNFVQFF TGTGCCAGCAGCTCCGGGGGGACTAGCGGGAATTTCGTGCAGTTCTTC
NA NA TRBJ1-4 TRBV7-2 CASSYDRFNLFF TGTGCCAGCAGCTACGACAGGTTCAATCTGTTTTTT